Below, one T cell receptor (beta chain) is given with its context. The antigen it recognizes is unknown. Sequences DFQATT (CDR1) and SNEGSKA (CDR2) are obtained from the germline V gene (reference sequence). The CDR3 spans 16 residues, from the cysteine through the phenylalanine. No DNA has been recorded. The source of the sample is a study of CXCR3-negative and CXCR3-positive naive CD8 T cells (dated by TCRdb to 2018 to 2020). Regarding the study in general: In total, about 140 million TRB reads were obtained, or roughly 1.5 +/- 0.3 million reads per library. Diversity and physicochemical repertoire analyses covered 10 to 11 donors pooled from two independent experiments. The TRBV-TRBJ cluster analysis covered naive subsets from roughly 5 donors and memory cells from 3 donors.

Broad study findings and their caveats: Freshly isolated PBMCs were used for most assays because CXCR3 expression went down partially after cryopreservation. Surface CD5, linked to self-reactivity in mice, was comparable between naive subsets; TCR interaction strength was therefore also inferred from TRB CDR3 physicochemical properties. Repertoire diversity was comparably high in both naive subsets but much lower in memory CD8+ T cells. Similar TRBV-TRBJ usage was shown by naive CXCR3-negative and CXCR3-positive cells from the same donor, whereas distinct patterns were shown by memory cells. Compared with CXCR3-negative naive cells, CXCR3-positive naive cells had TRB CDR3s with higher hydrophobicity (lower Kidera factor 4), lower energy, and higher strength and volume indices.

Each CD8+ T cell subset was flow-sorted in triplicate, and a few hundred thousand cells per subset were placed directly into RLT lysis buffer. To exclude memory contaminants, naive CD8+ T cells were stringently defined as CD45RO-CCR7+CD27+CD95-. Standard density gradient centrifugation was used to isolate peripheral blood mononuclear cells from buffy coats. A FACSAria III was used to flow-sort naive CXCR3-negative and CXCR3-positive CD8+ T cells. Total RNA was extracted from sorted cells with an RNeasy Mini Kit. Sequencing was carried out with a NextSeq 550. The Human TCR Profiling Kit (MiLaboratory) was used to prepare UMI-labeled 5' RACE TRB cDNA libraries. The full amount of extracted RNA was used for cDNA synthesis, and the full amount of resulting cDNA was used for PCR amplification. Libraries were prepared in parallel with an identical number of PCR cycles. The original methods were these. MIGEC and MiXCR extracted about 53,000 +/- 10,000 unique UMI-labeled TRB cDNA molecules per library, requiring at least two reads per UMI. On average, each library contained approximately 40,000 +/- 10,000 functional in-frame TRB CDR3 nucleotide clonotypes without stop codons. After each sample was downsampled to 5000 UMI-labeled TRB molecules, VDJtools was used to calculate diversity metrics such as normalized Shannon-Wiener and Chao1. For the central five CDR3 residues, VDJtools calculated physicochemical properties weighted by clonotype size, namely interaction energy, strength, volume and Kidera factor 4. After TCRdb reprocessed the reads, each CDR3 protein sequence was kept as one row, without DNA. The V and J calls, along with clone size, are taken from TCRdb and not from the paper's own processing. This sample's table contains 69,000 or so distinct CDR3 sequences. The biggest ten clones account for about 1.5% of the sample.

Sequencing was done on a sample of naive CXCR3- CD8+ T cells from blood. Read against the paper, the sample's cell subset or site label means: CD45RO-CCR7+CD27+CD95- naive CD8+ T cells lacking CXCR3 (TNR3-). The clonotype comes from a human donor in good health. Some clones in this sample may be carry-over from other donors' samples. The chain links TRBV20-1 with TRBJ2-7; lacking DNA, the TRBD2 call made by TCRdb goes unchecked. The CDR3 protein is CSARGPPVGYSYEQYF.